Listed here are 2 T cell receptor beta chains from one sample, sequenced in a study of PD-1 blockade in classical Hodgkin lymphoma. The repertoire was sequenced with immunoSEQ multiplex PCR; TCRdb's copy has only in-frame clones and lacks some. The table records roughly 100,000 clones, about 92% of them present only once. Time point meaning: cycle 4 day 1 (C4D1), after more than 5 weeks of nivolumab. Every patient experienced relapse after autologous stem cell transplantation, and brentuximab vedotin exposure varied. The sequences come from peripheral blood mononuclear cells (PBMCs), collected before the fourth cycle of nivolumab. These receptors were collected from a human donor with classical Hodgkin lymphoma.

V is TRBV6-1 and J is TRBJ1-1; D is unresolved. V shed 11 bases and J shed 0 bases, with 19 bases lying between them. CDR1 and CDR2 from the germline V gene are MNHNS and SASEGT. This CDR3 has 15 amino acids. This chain's CDR3 is CAHKEVTILNTEAFF. Written as DNA, the CDR3 is TGTGCCCACAAGGAGGTTACGATTCTGAACACTGAAGCTTTCTTT.

The chain is built from TRBV6-6 and TRBJ1-1, with 7 bases that match TRBD1. In germline, CDR1 is MNHNY, CDR2 SVGAGI (reference sequence). V dropped 5 bases and J dropped 4; count of bases not matched to a gene: 4. The CDR3 has 13 residues. The CDR3, as DNA: TGTGCCAGCAGTAGGGGGCTGGGCACTGAAGCTTTCTTT. Translating it yields CASSRGLGTEAFF.